Shown below are 17 T cell receptor beta chains from a single sample sequenced in a study of beta chain features in type 1 diabetes. These receptors have no identified antigens. Points from the study as a whole: Within each of all four CD4+ subsets, Type 1 diabetes patients had TCRB CDR3s that were moderately but significantly shorter.

Of the isolated RNA, all was reverse transcribed, and so the sequenced material was expressed TCRB transcripts. The protocol was immunoSEQ multiplex PCR, while the TCRdb copy is restricted to in-frame clones and leaves out a portion. The sample consists of 140,000 or so clones, more than 10% of them appearing once. The material sequenced was central memory CD4+ T cells from blood. Source of these receptors: a man between 18 and 29 years old with type 1 diabetes.

The count of this clone is one. This rearrangement joins TRBV11-2 to TRBJ1-6; D remains ambiguous. Germline V CDR1 and CDR2: SGHAT, FQNNGV. This CDR3 contains 17 residues. V shed 0 bases and J shed 3 bases, with 12 bases lying between them. This CDR3 reads CASSLDRATLYNSPLHF. For the CDR3, the DNA is TGTGCCAGCAGCTTAGATCGTGCCACCCTCTATAATTCACCCCTCCACTTT.

This clone was picked up a small number of times. The chain employs TRBV7-2 and TRBJ1-1; D gene ambiguous. V dropped 5 bases and J dropped 0 bases, with 4 bases sitting between them. Per the germline V gene, CDR1 is SGHTA and CDR2 is FQGNSA. The CDR3 has 12 amino acids. The CDR3 DNA sequence: TGTGCCAGCAGCCGGATGAACACTGAAGCTTTCTTT. Translating gives CASSRMNTEAFF.

This clone was picked up many times. This chain uses TRBV15 with TRBJ1-2; TRBD1 might be the D (5 bases). CDR1 LNHNV and CDR2 YYDKDF come from the germline V gene (reference sequence). Trimming removed 0 bases from V and 2 bases from J, with 7 bases in between. The CDR3 is 14 amino acids. The CDR3: CATSRDAGNYGYTF. For the CDR3, the DNA is TGTGCCACCAGCAGAGATGCAGGGAACTATGGCTACACCTTC.

This clone was counted ten times or more. The chain carries TRBV29-1 and TRBJ1-1; D is perhaps TRBD1 (5 bases). The CDR3 length is 9 residues. Germline loops: CDR1 SQVTM, CDR2 ANQGSEA. V was cut by 3 bases and J by 11 bases, with 7 bases left in between. For the CDR3, the DNA is TGCAGCGTTGACGGGACCGCTTTCTTT. Amino acids: CSVDGTAFF. Supplemented by reference TRBV29-1 and TRBJ1-1, the full variable domain reads SAVISQKPSRDICQRGTSLTIQCQVDSQVTMMFWYRQQPGQSLTLIATANQGSEATYESGFVIDKFPISRPNLTFSTLTVSNMSPEDSSIYLCSVDGTAFFGQGTRLTVV.

This clone was seen only a few times. This chain joins TRBV18 and TRBJ1-1; maybe TRBD1 (6 bases). Looked up from germline, CDR1 is KGHSH and CDR2 is LQKENI. This CDR3 has 15 residues. V was shortened by 2 bases and J by 1 base, with 11 bases between the two germline ends. The CDR3 sequence: CASSPNRDPNTEAFF. CDR3 nucleotide sequence: TGTGCCAGCTCACCAAACAGGGATCCGAACACTGAAGCTTTCTTT.

This clone appeared many times. This chain connects TRBV9 to TRBJ2-4; the D gene is possibly TRBD2 (5 bases). Trimming took 2 bases from V and 7 from J, leaving 13 bases between them. CDR1 is SGDLS, CDR2 YYNGEE, per germline. This CDR3 is 14 amino acids long. CDR3 sequence reads: CASSVGGFGNIQYF. CDR3 in DNA: TGTGCCAGCAGCGTCGGCGGGTTCGGGAACATTCAGTACTTC.

The rearrangement links TRBV5-1 to TRBJ2-7; D is unclear. V was trimmed by 0 bases and J by 2 bases, leaving 6 bases between them. CDR1 SGHRS and CDR2 YFSETQ come from the germline V gene. CDR3 length: 13 amino acids. The CDR3 is CASSLDSTYEQYF. The CDR3 nucleotides read TGCGCCAGCAGCTTGGACTCAACCTACGAGCAGTACTTC. Full variable domain (outside the CDR3, taken from reference TRBV5-1 and TRBJ2-7): KAGVTQTPRYLIKTRGQQVTLSCSPISGHRSVSWYQQTPGQGLQFLFEYFSETQRNKGNFPGRFSGRQFSNSRSEMNVSTLELGDSALYLCASSLDSTYEQYFGPGTRLTVT.

This clone was counted between two and nine times. V gene TRBV2 combines with J gene TRBJ1-6, with D maybe TRBD1 (5 bases). The CDR3 contains 14 residues. Germline CDR1 SNHLY, CDR2 FYNNEI. Trimming removed 5 bases from V and 6 bases from J, with 11 bases in between. CDR3 sequence: CASSPEGVNSPLHF. CDR3 DNA sequence: TGTGCCAGCAGTCCGGAAGGGGTTAATTCACCCCTCCACTTT.

The genes are TRBV2 and TRBJ1-4; TRBD1 matches 9 bases. V was pared by 8 bases and J by 4 bases, with 5 bases of the junction left unmatched. CDR1 is SNHLY and CDR2 is FYNNEI in the germline V gene. The CDR3 sequence is 14 residues long. CDR3 DNA sequence: TGTGCCAGCTGGGCGGGACAGGGTAATGAAAAACTGTTTTTT. It encodes CASWAGQGNEKLFF.

V usage is TRBV9 and J usage is TRBJ2-1; TRBD2 aligns across 11 bases. With 6 bases clipped from V and 8 bases from J, the junction kept 13 bases outside the gene matches. Germline assignment: CDR1 SGDLS and CDR2 YYNGEE. The CDR3 spans 16 residues. CDR3 region: CASTATSGNTNDEQFF. The CDR3, as DNA: TGTGCCAGCACCGCGACTAGCGGGAATACCAACGATGAGCAGTTCTTC.

Turning to this clone: Other DNA sequences in this specimen translate into the identical CDR3. The genes are TRBV2 and TRBJ2-7; D gene ambiguous. V dropped 5 bases and J dropped 2 bases, with 4 bases sitting between them. CDR3 length: 11 amino acids. CDR1 and CDR2 from the germline V gene are SNHLY and FYNNEI. Here the CDR3 reads CASSRAYEQYF. CDR3 coding DNA: TGTGCCAGCAGTAGGGCCTACGAGCAGTACTTC.

The rearrangement links TRBV6-1 to TRBJ1-5; D is ambiguous. The CDR3 runs to 13 residues. The V end lost 7 bases, the J end lost 1 base, and 8 bases lay between the germline ends. Looked up from germline, CDR1 is MNHNS and CDR2 is SASEGT. Here the CDR3 reads CASTEHSNQPQHF. In DNA, the CDR3 is TGTGCCAGCACCGAGCACAGCAATCAGCCCCAGCATTTT.

This clone was counted between two and nine times. In the same sample, other DNA sequences code for this CDR3. The chain couples TRBV7-9 to TRBJ2-5; tentatively, D is TRBD2 (7 bases). The CDR3 contains 16 residues. CDR1 and CDR2 (germline): SEHNR, FQNEAQ (reference sequence). Deletions cut 5 bases from V and 1 base from J, with 17 bases between. The CDR3 DNA reads TGTGCCAGCAGCCCCGGGGGGCAGGGGCGCCAAGAGACCCAGTACTTC. Amino acid sequence: CASSPGGQGRQETQYF.

The chain joins TRBV2 to TRBJ2-4; D ambiguous. The CDR3 has 14 amino acids. In germline, CDR1 is SNHLY, CDR2 FYNNEI. V was cut by 5 bases and J by 0 bases, with 8 bases left in between. The CDR3 DNA follows: TGTGCCAGCAGTAGTAGTACAGCCAAAAACATTCAGTACTTC. Its protein is CASSSSTAKNIQYF. Looking up the rest from reference TRBV2 and TRBJ2-4 gives the full variable domain: EPEVTQTPSHQVTQMGQEVILRCVPISNHLYFYWYRQILGQKVEFLVSFYNNEISEKSEIFDDQFSVERPDGSNFTLKIRSTKLEDSAMYFCASSSSTAKNIQYFGAGTRLSVL.

This clone was picked up a small number of times. The V call is TRBV28, the J call TRBJ1-6, with 8 bases lining up with TRBD1. J was trimmed by 10 bases and V by 3 bases; bases with no gene match: 5. The CDR3 extends over 14 amino acids. CDR1 and CDR2 from the germline V gene are MDHEN and SYDVKM. The CDR3 nucleotides read TGTGCCAGCAGTTTTGGACAGGGAAACTCACCCCTCCACTTT. Its protein product is CASSFGQGNSPLHF.

CDR3 amino acids: CASTRDQGSPLHF. The CDR3 nucleotides read TGTGCCAGCACCCGGGACCAAGGATCACCCCTCCACTTT. This chain connects TRBV2 to TRBJ1-6, with D perhaps TRBD1 (5 bases). The CDR3 length is 13 residues. Between the trimmed V and J ends, which lost 7 bases and 10 bases, there was a span of 14 bases. Germline loops: CDR1 SNHLY, CDR2 FYNNEI.

This clone was counted a few times. V is TRBV7-9 and J is TRBJ1-2; D not certain. There are 15 residues in the CDR3. Per germline, CDR1 SEHNR and CDR2 FQNEAQ (reference sequence). The germline V and J ends were trimmed by 1 base and 4 bases, with 13 bases remaining between them. The CDR3, as DNA: TGTGCCAGCAGCTTAGAAAGTACAGCTGCCTATGGCTACACCTTC. This translates into CASSLESTAAYGYTF. Drawing the rest from reference TRBV7-9 and TRBJ1-2, the complete variable domain is DTGVSQNPRHKITKRGQNVTFRCDPISEHNRLYWYRQTLGQGPEFLTYFQNEAQLEKSRLLSDRFSAERPKGSFSTLEIQRTEQGDSAMYLCASSLESTAAYGYTFGSGTRLTVV.